These T cell receptor beta chains were read from a single sample in a study of Siglec-9 on CD8 T cells in melanoma. Produced via immunoSEQ multiplex PCR; TCRdb's table is partial and in-frame only. The sample holds over 30,000 clones; roughly four fifths are singletons and the top ten take over 1.5%. Sequencing was performed on Siglec-9- CD8+ T cells sorted from blood. The source is a human donor in good health. CDR3s include the opening cysteine and the closing phenylalanine or tryptophan. A D gene is named only where the DNA matches it firmly.

V	J	D	CDR3
TRBV27	TRBJ1-1	.	CASFPLLGGTEAFF
TRBV19	TRBJ2-1	TRBD2	CASSISSGGNYNEQFF
TRBV10-2	TRBJ2-7	.	CASSETGYEQYF
TRBV5-5	TRBJ1-2	.	CASSDGTNNYGYTF
TRBV4-1	TRBJ2-2	.	CASSQGWEGAGELFF
TRBV28	TRBJ2-7	.	CASSFDVDSGSPRDEQYF
TRBV28	TRBJ2-3	TRBD1	CASSTPQGLSTDTQYF
TRBV5-1	TRBJ2-2	.	CASSLWLANTGELFF
TRBV4-1	TRBJ2-3	TRBD2	CASSQPLAGEVDTQYF
TRBV29-1	TRBJ2-1	.	CSVGQYEQFF
TRBV30	TRBJ1-5	TRBD1	CAWSTGAQGNQPQHF
TRBV4-1	TRBJ2-7	.	CASSQVRDGFYEQYF
TRBV28	TRBJ1-3	TRBD1	CASSFGPNAGGIAGNTIYF
TRBV9	TRBJ2-5	.	CASSVVEGETQYF
TRBV29-1	TRBJ1-2	TRBD1	CSVVPPGQGDLRYGYTF
TRBV7-2	TRBJ2-7	.	CASSPYGGFAYEQYF
TRBV6-5	TRBJ2-1	TRBD2	CASSYSTSGKGEQFF
TRBV10-2	TRBJ2-7	.	CASSGLTGSLDEQYF
TRBV4-1	TRBJ2-7	.	CASSQHREYEQYF
TRBV4-1	TRBJ1-4	.	CASSQEPHPATNEKLFF
TRBV11-2	TRBJ2-7	.	CASSLESQYF
TRBV7-9	TRBJ1-4	TRBD1	CASSSYIGTGLVELFF
TRBV5-6	TRBJ2-3	TRBD1	CASSLGGGLYTNTQYF
TRBV25-1	TRBJ1-1	.	CASSEYGDVGTEAFF
TRBV9	TRBJ1-1	TRBD1	CASSAGTGMNTEAFF
TRBV15	TRBJ1-5	TRBD1	CATTPGQGYQPQHF
TRBV29-1	TRBJ1-2	.	CSSVEVSIYGYTF
TRBV19	TRBJ1-2	.	CASSIRGVKWSYGYTF
TRBV15	TRBJ2-7	.	CATSRDSSSSYEQYF
TRBV5-6	TRBJ1-2	.	CASGQDVIYGYTF
TRBV9	TRBJ2-1	TRBD1	CASSYNRDRPYNEQFF
TRBV29-1	TRBJ1-1	.	CSVTQEFKAFF
TRBV29-1	TRBJ2-1	.	CSVGVNSYNEQFF
TRBV27	TRBJ2-7	TRBD1	CASSLGQGAYEQYF
TRBV19	TRBJ1-1	TRBD1	CASSVGTENTEAFF
TRBV7-3	TRBJ2-2	TRBD2	CASSPYLAGGRTGELFF
TRBV7-3	TRBJ1-1	.	CASSWGPRSTEAFF
TRBV7-9	TRBJ2-1	.	CASSRPGDYNEQFF
TRBV7-6	TRBJ2-5	TRBD2	CASSLRLAPQETQYF
TRBV6-5	TRBJ2-7	.	CASSYPTAEAYEQYF
TRBV11-2	TRBJ2-1	TRBD2	CASSLLAGAGNEQFF
TRBV11-2	TRBJ2-7	.	CASSLTSREQYF
TRBV6-1	TRBJ2-5	.	CASSEGGPFSETQYF
TRBV27	TRBJ2-7	.	CASSSHGSYEQYF
TRBV27	TRBJ1-2	TRBD1	CASSSRGQGDGYTF
TRBV7-6	TRBJ2-2	TRBD2	CASSLASAGPGELFF
TRBV29-1	TRBJ2-7	TRBD1	CSVELRDSVSHEQYF
TRBV5-6	TRBJ1-2	.	CASSLEMAAYYGYTF
TRBV9	TRBJ2-1	TRBD2	CASSPGSSGIGSAYNEQFF
TRBV19	TRBJ1-1	.	CASSYELTNTEAFF